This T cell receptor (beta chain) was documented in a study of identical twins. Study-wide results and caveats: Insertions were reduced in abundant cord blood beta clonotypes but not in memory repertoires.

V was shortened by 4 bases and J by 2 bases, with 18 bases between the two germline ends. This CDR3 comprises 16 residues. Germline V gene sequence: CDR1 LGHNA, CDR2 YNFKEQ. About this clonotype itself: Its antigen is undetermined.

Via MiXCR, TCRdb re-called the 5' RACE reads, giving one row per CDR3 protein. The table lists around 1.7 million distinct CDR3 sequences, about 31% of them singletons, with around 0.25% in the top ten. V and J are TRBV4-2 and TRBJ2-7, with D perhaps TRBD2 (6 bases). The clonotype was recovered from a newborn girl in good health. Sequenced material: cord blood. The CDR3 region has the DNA TGTGCCAGCAGCCCGCCGGCCGGGGGTGGTACCTACGAGCAGTACTTC. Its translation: CASSPPAGGGTYEQYF.